These T cell receptor beta chains were read from a single sample in a study of multiple sclerosis patients with progressive multifocal leukoencephalopathy. The protocol was immunoSEQ multiplex PCR, while the TCRdb copy is restricted to in-frame clones and leaves out a portion. The data show about 30,000 clones, around 87% seen once. The sequenced sample was PBMCs, obtained from a patient treated with natalizumab. The source is a human donor with multiple sclerosis. CDR3s include the opening cysteine and the closing phenylalanine or tryptophan. A D gene is named only where the DNA matches it firmly. Expanded clones are given a class, and other clones once, few, many or no size at all.

clone size: -
V gene: TRBV5-6
J gene: TRBJ1-5
D gene: -
CDR3 protein: CASSQQAHNQPQHF
CDR3 DNA: TGTGCCAGCAGCCAACAGGCACACAATCAGCCCCAGCATTTT

clone size: -
V gene: TRBV7-3
J gene: TRBJ2-3
D gene: TRBD2
CDR3 protein: CASSLRGLAGRTDTQYF
CDR3 DNA: TGTGCCAGCAGCTTACGCGGACTAGCGGGGCGCACAGATACGCAGTATTTT

clone size: few
V gene: TRBV27
J gene: TRBJ2-7
D gene: -
CDR3 protein: CASKGGIQGGYEQYF
CDR3 DNA: TGTGCCAGCAAGGGCGGGATCCAGGGGGGGTACGAGCAGTACTTC

clone size: -
V gene: TRBV27
J gene: TRBJ1-2
D gene: -
CDR3 protein: CASSDRDPRNYGYTF
CDR3 DNA: TGTGCCAGCAGTGACCGGGACCCACGGAACTATGGCTACACCTTC

clone size: -
V gene: TRBV7-9
J gene: TRBJ2-5
D gene: TRBD1
CDR3 protein: CASSFPDRGETQYF
CDR3 DNA: TGTGCCAGCAGCTTTCCCGACAGGGGTGAGACCCAGTACTTC

clone size: -
V gene: TRBV18
J gene: TRBJ1-2
D gene: -
CDR3 protein: CASSPPSAELYGYTF
CDR3 DNA: TGTGCCAGCTCACCACCGTCGGCAGAACTCTATGGCTACACCTTC

clone size: -
V gene: TRBV7-3
J gene: TRBJ1-1
D gene: -
CDR3 protein: CASSRREGTEAFF
CDR3 DNA: TGTGCCAGCAGCCGGAGGGAGGGCACTGAAGCTTTCTTT

clone size: -
V gene: TRBV11-2
J gene: TRBJ1-1
D gene: -
CDR3 protein: CASSWPTLGGEGLRAFF
CDR3 DNA: TGTGCCAGCAGCTGGCCGACCCTAGGGGGAGAGGGTCTTAGAGCTTTCTTT

clone size: once
V gene: TRBV7-2
J gene: TRBJ1-4
D gene: -
CDR3 protein: CASATQSATNEKLFF
CDR3 DNA: TGTGCCTCAGCGACACAGAGTGCAACTAATGAAAAACTGTTTTTT

clone size: -
V gene: TRBV7-2
J gene: TRBJ1-2
D gene: -
CDR3 protein: CASSLYSPPGYTF
CDR3 DNA: TGTGCCAGCAGCTTATACAGCCCCCCTGGCTACACCTTC

clone size: -
V gene: TRBV19
J gene: TRBJ1-3
D gene: -
CDR3 protein: CASSIGAISGNTIYF
CDR3 DNA: TGTGCCAGTAGTATCGGGGCGATCTCTGGAAACACCATATATTTT

clone size: -
V gene: TRBV5-1
J gene: TRBJ1-1
D gene: TRBD1
CDR3 protein: CASSTTTGGTGEAFF
CDR3 DNA: TGCGCCAGCAGCACGACGACAGGGGGCACAGGTGAAGCTTTCTTT

clone size: -
V gene: TRBV5-1
J gene: TRBJ1-3
D gene: -
CDR3 protein: CASSLNGDTIYF
CDR3 DNA: TGCGCCAGCAGCTTAAATGGGGACACCATATATTTT